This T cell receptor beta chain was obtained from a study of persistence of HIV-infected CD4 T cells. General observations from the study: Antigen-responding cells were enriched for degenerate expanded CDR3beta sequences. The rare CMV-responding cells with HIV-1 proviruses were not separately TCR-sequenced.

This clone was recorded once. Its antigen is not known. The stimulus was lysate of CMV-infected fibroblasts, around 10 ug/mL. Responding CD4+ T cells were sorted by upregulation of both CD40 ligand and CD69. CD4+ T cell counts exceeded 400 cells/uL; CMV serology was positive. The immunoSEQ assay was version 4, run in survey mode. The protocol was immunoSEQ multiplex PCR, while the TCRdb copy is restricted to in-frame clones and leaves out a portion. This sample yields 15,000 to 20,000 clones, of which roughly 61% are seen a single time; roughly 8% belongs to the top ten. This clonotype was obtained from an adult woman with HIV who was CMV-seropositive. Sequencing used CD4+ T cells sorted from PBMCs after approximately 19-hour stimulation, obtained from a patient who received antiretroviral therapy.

Written as DNA, the CDR3 is TGCGCCAGCAGCATAGGACAGGGGGTGACTAATGAAAAACTGTTTTTT. Its protein product is CASSIGQGVTNEKLFF. The chain uses TRBV5-1 and TRBJ1-4; 10 bases line up with TRBD1. This CDR3 comprises 16 residues. Trimming removed 4 bases from V and 2 bases from J; junction bases left unmatched: 5. Per the germline V gene, CDR1 is SGHRS and CDR2 is YFSETQ.